A selection of T cell receptor beta chains follows, all from one sample in a study of blood T cell repertoires in COVID-19. Using immunoSEQ multiplex PCR, the repertoire was profiled, and TCRdb retains in-frame clones only, with some absent. The sample lists 360,000 or so clones, around 86% occurring once. Sequencing was done on a sample of PBMCs or T cells enriched from blood (not recorded which). These receptors were obtained from a woman in her forties or fifties who had recovered from COVID-19. CDR3s include the opening cysteine and the closing phenylalanine or tryptophan. Fields, in order: D gene, V gene, J gene, CDR3 length, clone size, CDR3 protein, CDR3 DNA. A D gene is named only where the DNA matches it firmly. For some rows the clone size is stated as once, few or many, or as a class when expanded; others skip it.

d_call: NA
v_call: TRBV3-1/TRBV3-2
j_call: TRBJ1-6
cdr3_length: 17
clone_size: few
cdr3_aa: CASSQDWGGGYNSPLHF
cdr3_nt: TGTGCCAGCAGCCAAGATTGGGGAGGAGGGTATAATTCACCCCTCCACTTT

d_call: TRBD2
v_call: TRBV4-1
j_call: TRBJ2-7
cdr3_length: 16
clone_size: once
cdr3_aa: CASTPSPLAGTYEQYF
cdr3_nt: TGCGCCAGCACCCCTTCCCCACTAGCGGGGACGTACGAGCAGTACTTC

d_call: TRBD1
v_call: TRBV5-1
j_call: TRBJ2-3
cdr3_length: 16
clone_size: NA
cdr3_aa: CASSLDGQGALDTQYF
cdr3_nt: TGCGCCAGCAGCTTAGATGGACAGGGGGCATTAGATACGCAGTATTTT

d_call: TRBD2
v_call: TRBV2
j_call: TRBJ2-1
cdr3_length: 15
clone_size: NA
cdr3_aa: CASSDSGGGYNEQFF
cdr3_nt: TGTGCCAGCAGTGATAGCGGGGGGGGCTACAATGAGCAGTTCTTC

d_call: TRBD2
v_call: TRBV24-1
j_call: TRBJ2-5
cdr3_length: 16
clone_size: NA
cdr3_aa: CATSDFNRGGKETQYF
cdr3_nt: TGTGCCACCAGTGATTTTAATCGGGGGGGCAAAGAGACCCAGTACTTC

d_call: NA
v_call: TRBV5-1
j_call: TRBJ1-2
cdr3_length: 14
clone_size: NA
cdr3_aa: CASSRTQDPYGYTF
cdr3_nt: TGCGCCAGCAGCCGAACTCAGGATCCTTATGGCTACACCTTC

d_call: NA
v_call: TRBV30
j_call: TRBJ1-4
cdr3_length: 13
clone_size: NA
cdr3_aa: CAWSDRAREKLFF
cdr3_nt: TGTGCCTGGAGTGACAGGGCAAGGGAAAAACTGTTTTTT

d_call: NA
v_call: TRBV4-1
j_call: TRBJ2-3
cdr3_length: 15
clone_size: once
cdr3_aa: CASSHTSNPADTQYF
cdr3_nt: TGCGCCAGCAGCCATACTAGCAACCCCGCAGATACGCAGTATTTT

d_call: NA
v_call: TRBV6-5
j_call: TRBJ1-2
cdr3_length: 14
clone_size: NA
cdr3_aa: CASSIGGQIFGYTF
cdr3_nt: TGTGCCAGCAGTATCGGGGGGCAGATTTTTGGCTACACCTTC

d_call: NA
v_call: TRBV27
j_call: TRBJ1-5
cdr3_length: 15
clone_size: NA
cdr3_aa: CASSLSADYNQPQHF
cdr3_nt: TGTGCCAGCAGTTTATCGGCCGATTACAATCAGCCCCAGCATTTT

d_call: TRBD2
v_call: TRBV27
j_call: TRBJ2-1
cdr3_length: 15
clone_size: NA
cdr3_aa: CASSVPSGGMYEQFF
cdr3_nt: TGTGCCAGCAGCGTCCCTAGCGGGGGTATGTATGAGCAGTTCTTC

d_call: NA
v_call: TRBV30
j_call: TRBJ2-1
cdr3_length: 16
clone_size: NA
cdr3_aa: CAWSKYSGLSSNEQFF
cdr3_nt: TGTGCCTGGAGTAAATACTCGGGACTCAGCAGCAATGAGCAGTTCTTC

d_call: NA
v_call: TRBV5-6
j_call: TRBJ1-1
cdr3_length: 16
clone_size: once
cdr3_aa: CASSLGQVLGGTEAFF
cdr3_nt: TGTGCCAGCAGCTTGGGGCAAGTTCTCGGGGGCACTGAAGCTTTCTTT

d_call: TRBD2
v_call: TRBV5-1
j_call: TRBJ2-2
cdr3_length: 18
clone_size: NA
cdr3_aa: CASSQGLEPPKIGGELFF
cdr3_nt: TGCGCCAGCAGCCAGGGACTAGAACCACCTAAAATAGGCGGGGAGCTGTTTTTT

d_call: NA
v_call: TRBV6-5
j_call: TRBJ2-7
cdr3_length: 14
clone_size: NA
cdr3_aa: CASSYGQGRYEQYF
cdr3_nt: TGTGCCAGCAGTTACGGGCAGGGGAGATACGAGCAGTACTTC

d_call: NA
v_call: TRBV19
j_call: TRBJ1-4
cdr3_length: 16
clone_size: NA
cdr3_aa: CASSTINGGANEKLFF
cdr3_nt: TGTGCCAGTAGTACAATAAATGGGGGGGCTAATGAAAAACTGTTTTTT

d_call: NA
v_call: TRBV5-1
j_call: TRBJ2-5
cdr3_length: 14
clone_size: NA
cdr3_aa: CASNEGGAEETQYF
cdr3_nt: TGCGCCAGCAATGAGGGCGGGGCAGAAGAGACCCAGTACTTC

d_call: NA
v_call: TRBV2
j_call: TRBJ1-2
cdr3_length: 11
clone_size: NA
cdr3_aa: CASSLLYGYTF
cdr3_nt: TGTGCCAGCAGTCTACTCTATGGCTACACCTTC

d_call: TRBD1
v_call: TRBV7-8
j_call: TRBJ1-6
cdr3_length: 15
clone_size: NA
cdr3_aa: CASSLTGDNNSPLHF
cdr3_nt: TGTGCCAGCAGCTTAACAGGGGACAATAATTCACCCCTCCACTTT

d_call: NA
v_call: TRBV18
j_call: TRBJ2-2
cdr3_length: 16
clone_size: NA
cdr3_aa: CASSPPEQPNTGELFF
cdr3_nt: TGTGCCAGCTCACCACCGGAACAGCCTAACACCGGGGAGCTGTTTTTT

d_call: NA
v_call: TRBV3-1/TRBV3-2
j_call: TRBJ1-4
cdr3_length: 15
clone_size: NA
cdr3_aa: CASSQVGGSNEKLFF
cdr3_nt: TGTGCCAGCAGCCAAGTGGGGGGGTCTAATGAAAAACTGTTTTTT

d_call: NA
v_call: TRBV11-3
j_call: TRBJ2-7
cdr3_length: 14
clone_size: NA
cdr3_aa: CASSLPGNSYEQYF
cdr3_nt: TGTGCCAGCAGCTTACCCGGGAATTCATACGAGCAGTACTTC

d_call: TRBD2
v_call: TRBV25-1
j_call: TRBJ2-1
cdr3_length: 15
clone_size: NA
cdr3_aa: CASSPLSGTYNEQFF
cdr3_nt: TGTGCCAGCAGTCCCCTTAGCGGGACCTACAATGAGCAGTTCTTC

d_call: TRBD1
v_call: TRBV5-1
j_call: TRBJ2-2
cdr3_length: 16
clone_size: NA
cdr3_aa: CASSLPGQGETGELFF
cdr3_nt: TGCGCCAGCAGCTTACCTGGACAGGGGGAGACCGGGGAGCTGTTTTTT

d_call: NA
v_call: TRBV6-9
j_call: TRBJ1-1
cdr3_length: 16
clone_size: NA
cdr3_aa: CASRCHLWWRGTEAFF
cdr3_nt: TGTGCCAGCAGATGCCACCTATGGTGGCGCGGGACTGAAGCTTTCTTT

d_call: TRBD1
v_call: TRBV5-1
j_call: TRBJ1-2
cdr3_length: 16
clone_size: NA
cdr3_aa: CASRQGAILANYGYTF
cdr3_nt: TGCGCCAGTCGACAGGGGGCGATTTTGGCTAACTATGGCTACACCTTC

d_call: NA
v_call: TRBV5-6
j_call: TRBJ1-5
cdr3_length: 15
clone_size: few
cdr3_aa: CASSLLTAGHQPQHF
cdr3_nt: TGTGCCAGCAGCTTGTTGACAGCGGGGCATCAGCCCCAGCATTTT

d_call: TRBD2
v_call: TRBV5-1
j_call: TRBJ2-3
cdr3_length: 16
clone_size: NA
cdr3_aa: CASSLVGTSGADTQYF
cdr3_nt: TGCGCCAGCAGCTTGGTGGGGACTAGCGGGGCAGATACGCAGTATTTT

d_call: NA
v_call: TRBV30
j_call: TRBJ1-4
cdr3_length: 12
clone_size: NA
cdr3_aa: CAWKQGNEKLFF
cdr3_nt: TGTGCCTGGAAGCAGGGGAATGAAAAACTGTTTTTT

d_call: NA
v_call: TRBV14
j_call: TRBJ1-3
cdr3_length: 15
clone_size: NA
cdr3_aa: CASSQTPGVGNTIYF
cdr3_nt: TGTGCCAGCAGCCAAACGCCCGGGGTCGGAAACACCATATATTTT

d_call: NA
v_call: TRBV21-1
j_call: TRBJ1-1
cdr3_length: 14
clone_size: few
cdr3_aa: CASSKRQRNTEAFF
cdr3_nt: TGTGCCAGCAGCAAGAGACAGCGAAACACTGAAGCTTTCTTT

d_call: NA
v_call: TRBV28
j_call: TRBJ2-7
cdr3_length: 13
clone_size: NA
cdr3_aa: CASSTTSTYEQYF
cdr3_nt: TGTGCCAGCAGTACGACATCCACCTACGAGCAGTACTTC

d_call: TRBD1
v_call: TRBV18
j_call: TRBJ1-2
cdr3_length: 18
clone_size: NA
cdr3_aa: CASSLAGTGGSVNYGYTF
cdr3_nt: TGTGCCAGCTCACTTGCCGGGACAGGGGGCTCCGTAAACTATGGCTACACCTTC

d_call: NA
v_call: TRBV6-1
j_call: TRBJ1-2
cdr3_length: 15
clone_size: once
cdr3_aa: CASSELLRDGSGYTF
cdr3_nt: TGTGCCAGCAGTGAACTTCTACGGGATGGAAGCGGCTACACCTTC

d_call: NA
v_call: TRBV7-9
j_call: TRBJ2-2
cdr3_length: 11
clone_size: NA
cdr3_aa: CASSPQWELFF
cdr3_nt: TGTGCCAGCAGCCCCCAGTGGGAGCTGTTTTTT

d_call: TRBD2
v_call: TRBV5-1
j_call: TRBJ2-5
cdr3_length: 16
clone_size: NA
cdr3_aa: CASSSGLAGVYETQYF
cdr3_nt: TGCGCCAGCAGCTCCGGACTAGCGGGAGTATATGAGACCCAGTACTTC

d_call: NA
v_call: TRBV7-2
j_call: TRBJ2-7
cdr3_length: 14
clone_size: NA
cdr3_aa: CASRTNSVSYEQYF
cdr3_nt: TGTGCCAGCCGAACTAATTCAGTTTCCTACGAGCAGTACTTC